The source of this TCR beta chain is a study of blood T cell repertoires in COVID-19. For the study at large: Spain, Italy and the United States supplied samples that represented acute and convalescent COVID-19. Nucleic acid was either cDNA or gDNA, and it came from T cells, B-cell-depleted T cells, or PBMCs.

Germline values: CDR1 SGHDN, CDR2 FVKESK. This CDR3 spans 16 amino acids. Trimming shortened V by 0 bases and J by 5 bases, and 16 bases separated the two germline ends. Original processing notes: Reference gene primer amplification gave nucleated cell count estimates. The data were produced by immunoSEQ multiplex PCR, yet TCRdb's version contains in-frame clones alone and is incomplete. V and J calls plus clone size are reproduced from that table; the DNA served to infer D and trimming. The data show about 52,000 clones, about nine tenths seen once. The receptor comes from a man older than 75 with active or convalescent COVID-19. The rearrangement joins TRBV14 to TRBJ1-2, with a weak D call TRBD1 (6 bases). Sequenced sample: peripheral blood. Here the CDR3 reads CASSQDLTTGWYGYTF. The CDR3 nucleotides read TGTGCCAGCAGCCAAGACTTGACTACAGGGTGGTATGGCTACACCTTC.